Each of the 8 T cell receptor beta chains below was sequenced from the same sample in a study of radiotherapy plus CTLA-4 blockade in lung cancer. Clones were sequenced by immunoSEQ multiplex PCR, and TCRdb holds only the in-frame ones, with some missing. The sample gives 40,000 to 50,000 clones, 60% to 80% of which show up once; approximately 10% is in the top ten. The specimen comprised peripheral blood, sampled from a patient treated with radiotherapy plus ipilimumab. These receptors came from a human donor with non-small cell lung cancer who had stable disease on radiotherapy plus ipilimumab.

The genes are TRBV27 and TRBJ1-6; TRBD1 agrees at 7 bases. The CDR3 totals 16 residues. Unmatched junction bases numbered 17, after V lost 5 bases and J lost 13 bases. Germline lookup yields CDR1 MNHEY and CDR2 SMNVEV (reference sequence). The CDR3 loop reads CASSHDRDRGRRPLHF. The CDR3 DNA is TGTGCCAGCAGTCACGATAGGGACAGAGGCAGGAGGCCCCTCCACTTT.

V and J are TRBV6-1 and TRBJ2-3; TRBD1 might be the D (5 bases). The germline V gene encodes CDR1 MNHNS and CDR2 SASEGT. Trimming removed 5 bases at V and 3 bases at J, with 9 bases between. This CDR3 is 13 amino acids long. The CDR3 coding sequence is TGTGCCAGCAGTTCCCGACAGACAGATACGCAGTATTTT. Translating it yields CASSSRQTDTQYF.

The chain links TRBV19 to TRBJ1-4, with D unresolved. The V end lost 9 bases, the J end lost 8 bases, and 22 bases lay between the germline ends. The CDR3 totals 15 residues. Looked up from germline, CDR1 is LNHDA and CDR2 is SQIVND (reference sequence). The CDR3 loop is CARPWEARGGEKLFF. CDR3 nucleotide sequence: TGTGCCAGACCATGGGAGGCAAGAGGTGGGGAAAAACTGTTTTTT.

J is TRBJ2-7 and V is TRBV2; 11 bases fit TRBD1. The trim removed 6 bases at V and 8 bases at J, leaving 9 bases unmatched. This CDR3 is 14 amino acids long. The germline gives CDR1 SNHLY, CDR2 FYNNEI. The CDR3: CASRGQGDSAQQYF. DNA of the CDR3: TGTGCCAGCAGGGGACAGGGGGACAGCGCACAGCAGTACTTC.

This chain uses TRBV27 with TRBJ1-2, with 9 bases lining up with TRBD1. The ends lost 3 bases at V and 5 bases at J; junction bases unmatched: 7. The CDR3 totals 15 residues. CDR1 is MNHEY, CDR2 SMNVEV, per germline (reference sequence). As DNA, the CDR3 is TGTGCCAGCAGTTTCGCCGGGACAGGGTATTATGGCTACACCTTC. Residues: CASSFAGTGYYGYTF.

The chain joins TRBV2 to TRBJ1-3, with 8 bases that match TRBD1. From germline, CDR1 is SNHLY and CDR2 FYNNEI. V shed 3 bases and J 3 bases; nucleotides not matched to a gene: 4. This CDR3 is built from 15 residues. For the CDR3, the DNA is TGTGCCAGCAGTGATCAGGGGGCGCGTGGAAACACCATATATTTT. Translating gives CASSDQGARGNTIYF.

This chain uses TRBV11-1 with TRBJ1-6, with D possibly matching TRBD1 (5 bases). Germline assignment: CDR1 SGHAT and CDR2 FQDESV (reference sequence). V was cut by 0 bases and J by 7 bases, with 7 bases left in between. The CDR3 has 14 residues. As DNA, the CDR3 is TGTGCCAGCAGCTTAGCGACAGAAAATTCACCCCTCCACTTT. As protein: CASSLATENSPLHF.

The CDR3 here is CASSFAGGAYNEQFF. The CDR3 coding sequence is TGTGCCAGCAGCTTTGCGGGGGGCGCCTACAATGAGCAGTTCTTC. V usage is TRBV5-4 and J usage is TRBJ2-1; 8 nucleotides line up with TRBD2. In germline, CDR1 is SGHNT, CDR2 YYREEE (reference sequence). The junction had 3 bases not matched to a gene; V was cut back by 2 bases and J by 2 bases. This CDR3 has 15 amino acids. Supplemented by reference TRBV5-4 and TRBJ2-1, the full variable domain reads ETGVTQSPTHLIKTRGQQVTLRCSSQSGHNTVSWYQQALGQGPQFIFQYYREEENGRGNFPPRFSGLQFPNYSSELNVNALELDDSALYLCASSFAGGAYNEQFFGPGTRLTVL.